This entry lists 27 T cell receptor beta chains sequenced from one sample in a study of blood T cell repertoires in COVID-19. Here immunoSEQ multiplex PCR was the method, and the copy in TCRdb shows in-frame clones only, minus some. Of about 410,000 clones listed, about nine tenths are singletons. The specimen was peripheral blood. These receptors all come from a woman in her thirties with active or convalescent COVID-19.

This chain joins TRBV5-1 and TRBJ2-2; tentative D call: TRBD1 (6 bases). The CDR3 is 15 amino acids. Per germline, CDR1 SGHRS and CDR2 YFSETQ. Trimming stripped 4 bases from V and 2 bases from J, with 12 bases between. CDR3 bases: TGCGCCAGCAGCCCCGGGACACTAAACACCGGGGAGCTGTTTTTT. Its protein product is CASSPGTLNTGELFF.

This clone has a single count. V and J are TRBV27 and TRBJ1-2; perhaps TRBD1 as D (5 bases). The V gene's germline CDR1 is MNHEY and CDR2 SMNVEV (reference sequence). Trimming shortened V by 4 bases and J by 1 base, and 7 bases separated the two germline ends. The CDR3 covers 13 residues. DNA of the CDR3: TGTGCCAGCAGTTCCGACAGTAACTATGGCTACACCTTC. Translated: CASSSDSNYGYTF.

The gene calls are TRBV21-1 and TRBJ1-1; the D call TRBD1 from the table was never checked on the DNA. TRBV21-1 is reported as a pseudogene. The CDR3 runs 15 residues. CDR3 amino acids: CASIKHLGASSGAFF. In DNA form, the CDR3 reads TGTGCCAGCATCAAGCATTTAGGGGCGAGTTCGGGTGCTTTCTTT.

The chain is built from TRBV7-9 and TRBJ2-1, with 10 bases that match TRBD2. V shed 0 bases, J shed 9 bases, and the junction held 8 bases outside the gene matches. The CDR3 is 16 residues long. Germline values: CDR1 SEHNR, CDR2 FQNEAQ (reference sequence). As DNA, the CDR3 is TGTGCCAGCAGCTTAGCGGGACTAGCGACCACAGGTGAGCAGTTCTTC. It encodes CASSLAGLATTGEQFF.

This chain connects TRBV3-1 (or the pseudogene TRBV3-2) to TRBJ1-1, with TRBD1 identical over 9 bases. From germline, CDR1 is LGHDT and CDR2 YNNKEL (reference sequence). CDR3 length: 15 amino acids. Trimming removed 4 bases from V and 2 bases from J; junction bases left unmatched: 5. The CDR3 nucleotides are TGTGCCAGCAGCCCTGACAGGGGGGGCAACACTGAAGCTTTCTTT. Its protein is CASSPDRGGNTEAFF.

CDR3: CASSPGGVETQYF. The DNA for the CDR3 is TGTGCCAGCAGTCCGGGGGGGGTAGAGACCCAGTACTTC. The genes are TRBV27 and TRBJ2-5; 8 nucleotides align to TRBD2. The length of the CDR3 is 13 residues. J was trimmed by 4 bases and V by 5 bases; bases with no gene match: 3. Germline loops: CDR1 MNHEY, CDR2 SMNVEV (reference sequence).

This clone was seen repeatedly, ten times or more. The rearrangement joins TRBV6-4 to TRBJ2-2; D ambiguous. The germline V and J ends were trimmed by 0 bases and 8 bases, with 4 bases remaining between them. The germline V gene encodes CDR1 MRHNA and CDR2 SNTAGT. CDR3 length: 12 amino acids. CDR3 nucleotide sequence: TGTGCCAGCAGTGACTCGACAGGGGAGCTGTTTTTT. As protein: CASSDSTGELFF.

J is TRBJ2-2 and V is TRBV2; no clear D gene. Trimming left V 1 base short and J 13 bases short, with 13 bases between. The CDR3 has 13 residues. In germline, CDR1 is SNHLY, CDR2 FYNNEI. CDR3 coding DNA: TGTGCCAGCAGTGAAGAGAACTCTAGGCGGCTGTTTTTT. This codes for CASSEENSRRLFF.

The rearrangement links TRBV3-1 (or the pseudogene TRBV3-2) to TRBJ1-1; 8 positions agree with TRBD1. Germline-derived CDR1 and CDR2 are LGHDT and YNNKEL (reference sequence). This CDR3 is 15 amino acids long. The V and J ends lost 2 bases and 3 bases, in that order; junction bases with no gene match: 5. CDR3 sequence reads: CASSQNNRGDTEAFF. In DNA form, the CDR3 reads TGTGCCAGCAGCCAAAATAACAGGGGGGACACTGAAGCTTTCTTT.

The chain joins TRBV23-1 to TRBJ2-2, with D unresolved. TRBV23-1 is annotated as an ORF whose role is uncertain. This CDR3 has 19 residues. V was trimmed by 4 bases and J by 3 bases, leaving 24 bases between them. The CDR3 loop reads CASSRSYAPLPNYTGELFF. CDR3 nucleotide sequence: TGCGCCAGCAGTCGGTCATACGCTCCCCTTCCAAACTACACCGGGGAGCTGTTTTTT.

The chain is built from TRBV7-2 and TRBJ2-1; the match to TRBD2 covers 8 bases. The CDR3 contains 14 residues. Trimming removed 2 bases from V and 9 bases from J; junction bases left unmatched: 6. Germline V CDR1 and CDR2: SGHTA, FQGNSA. The CDR3 protein is CASSLSGGATEQFF. The DNA of the CDR3 is TGTGCCAGCAGCTTATCCGGGGGGGCGACTGAGCAGTTCTTC.

The genes are TRBV5-1 and TRBJ1-4; D might be TRBD1 (5 bases). Germline assignment: CDR1 SGHRS and CDR2 YFSETQ. This CDR3 contains 13 residues. The germline V and J ends were trimmed by 3 bases and 8 bases, with 11 bases remaining between them. The DNA for the CDR3 is TGCGCCAGCAGCTCAGGGCTTGGAGAAAAACTGTTTTTT. The encoded protein is CASSSGLGEKLFF.

The V call is TRBV27, the J call TRBJ1-2; 11 bases match TRBD1. V was clipped by 6 bases and J by 3 bases; unmatched bases: 6. CDR1 is MNHEY and CDR2 is SMNVEV in the germline V gene (reference sequence). The CDR3 consists of 15 residues. The CDR3 nucleotides are TGTGCCAGCAGCCCCGGGACAGGGGGATACTATGGCTACACCTTC. It yields the protein CASSPGTGGYYGYTF.

The rearrangement uses TRBV4-1 and TRBJ2-7; tentatively, D is TRBD1 (5 bases). Germline V gene sequence: CDR1 MGHRA, CDR2 YSYEKL. The CDR3 extends over 15 amino acids. V was trimmed by 3 bases and J by 3 bases, leaving 15 bases between them. CDR3 amino acids: CASSHAGFRDYEQYF. The DNA for the CDR3 is TGCGCCAGCAGCCATGCAGGGTTTAGGGACTACGAGCAGTACTTC.

The rearrangement joins TRBV7-8 to TRBJ2-5; TRBD2 matches 7 bases. Looked up from germline, CDR1 is SGHVS and CDR2 is FQNEAQ. The CDR3 covers 14 residues. Trimming at V came to 5 bases and at J to 5 bases, leaving 8 bases not matched to a gene. Here the CDR3 reads CASSQEGRGETQYF. CDR3 DNA sequence: TGTGCCAGCAGCCAAGAGGGGCGGGGGGAGACCCAGTACTTC.

The chain recombines TRBV19 with TRBJ1-1; D gene unclear. The V gene lost 5 bases and the J gene lost 1 base, with 11 bases spanning the gap. The CDR3 has 14 amino acids. CDR1 LNHDA and CDR2 SQIVND come from the germline V gene (reference sequence). CDR3 DNA sequence: TGTGCCAGTAGTCCCTGGACTGAGAACACTGAAGCTTTCTTT. Translating it yields CASSPWTENTEAFF. The full variable domain, in which reference TRBV19 and TRBJ1-1 provide the parts outside the CDR3, is DGGITQSPKYLFRKEGQNVTLSCEQNLNHDAMYWYRQDPGQGLRLIYYSQIVNDFQKGDIAEGYSVSREKKESFPLTVTSAQKNPTAFYLCASSPWTENTEAFFGQGTRLTVV.

The genes are TRBV3-1 (or the pseudogene TRBV3-2) and TRBJ2-2; D is possibly TRBD2 (6 bases). The CDR3 is made up of 15 amino acids. Germline V gene lookup returns CDR1 LGHDT and CDR2 YNNKEL (reference sequence). Deletions cut 4 bases from V and 4 bases from J, with 13 bases between. The CDR3 spells CASSPWDFLTGELFF. Written as DNA, the CDR3 is TGTGCCAGCAGCCCTTGGGACTTCCTCACCGGGGAGCTGTTTTTT.

Remarks on this clone: This sample includes further DNA sequences coding for the same CDR3. V usage is TRBV29-1 and J usage is TRBJ1-1; TRBD1 agrees at 10 bases. Trimming took 5 bases from V and 1 from J; bases not matched to a gene: 1. This CDR3 has 13 amino acids. Germline CDR1 is SQVTM and CDR2 is ANQGSEA. CDR3 in amino acids: CSVRTGGNTEAFF. The DNA for the CDR3 is TGCAGCGTTAGGACAGGGGGGAACACTGAAGCTTTCTTT.

Only a few counts were recorded for this clone. The chain has TRBV6-1 and TRBJ2-4, with 7 positions matching TRBD2. V dropped 0 bases and J dropped 7; count of bases not matched to a gene: 3. Germline V CDR1 and CDR2: MNHNS, SASEGT. This CDR3 has 14 residues. The CDR3 spells CASSEAARGNIQYF. The CDR3 nucleotides read TGTGCCAGCAGTGAAGCGGCGCGGGGGAACATTCAGTACTTC.

The rearrangement uses TRBV12-3 or TRBV12-4 and TRBJ1-2; no reliable D call. V was pared by 1 base and J by 9 bases, with 12 bases between. This CDR3 has 13 amino acids. In DNA, the CDR3 is TGTGCCAGCAGTTTAGAGAAGCCTGCGCGCTACACCTTC. This gives the protein CASSLEKPARYTF.

The chain recombines TRBV30 with TRBJ2-3, with TRBD2 matching 9 bases. Germline CDR1 is GTSNPN and CDR2 is SVGIG (reference sequence). V gave up 4 bases and J gave up 3 bases; unmatched junction bases: 5. The CDR3 length is 14 residues. CDR3 sequence reads: CAWTSGIGTDTQYF. The CDR3, as DNA: TGTGCCTGGACTAGCGGGATAGGGACAGATACGCAGTATTTT.

The sample holds a few counts of this clone. The chain uses TRBV5-4 and TRBJ1-3, with 8 positions matching TRBD1. The CDR3 sequence is 16 residues long. Per the germline V gene, CDR1 is SGHNT and CDR2 is YYREEE (reference sequence). V lost 4 bases to trimming and J lost 4 bases; unmatched junction nucleotides: 10. DNA for the CDR3: TGTGCCAGCAGCAGCGGACAGGGAACTGCCGGAAACACCATATATTTT. It encodes CASSSGQGTAGNTIYF.

This clone was observed a few times. The rearrangement joins TRBV30 to TRBJ1-2; D remains unclear. Germline assignment: CDR1 GTSNPN and CDR2 SVGIG (reference sequence). With 0 bases removed from V and 8 bases from J, the gap between germline ends came to 13 bases. The CDR3 is 13 residues long. The CDR3 protein is CAWSVLGVEGYTF. CDR3 sequence (DNA): TGTGCCTGGAGTGTACTCGGGGTAGAGGGCTACACCTTC.

The chain uses TRBV6-6 and TRBJ2-7, with TRBD1 matching over 10 bases. J gave up 5 bases and V 5 bases, and 9 bases lay outside the gene matches. Per germline, CDR1 MNHNY and CDR2 SVGAGI (reference sequence). The CDR3 is 15 residues long. CDR3 sequence (DNA): TGTGCCAGCAGTCCTCGGGGGACAGGGGACGACGAGCAGTACTTC. This codes for CASSPRGTGDDEQYF.

V gene TRBV13 combines with J gene TRBJ1-3; D unresolved. Trimming removed 5 bases at V and 4 bases at J, with 6 bases between. The CDR3 totals 12 residues. CDR1 is PRHDT and CDR2 is FYEKMQ in the germline V gene (reference sequence). The CDR3 region is CASSLGGNTIYF. The CDR3 DNA reads as TGTGCCAGCAGCCTGGGCGGAAACACCATATATTTT.

This rearrangement joins TRBV6-5 to TRBJ2-1; D is uncertain. Germline V lookup: CDR1 MNHEY, CDR2 SVGAGI. This CDR3 spans 15 amino acids. Trimming left V 6 bases short and J 0 bases short, with 12 bases between. In DNA, the CDR3 is TGTGCCAGCAGCTCAGACCCGGGCTCCTACAATGAGCAGTTCTTC. Its protein is CASSSDPGSYNEQFF.

The chain joins TRBV7-9 to TRBJ1-4; tentative D call: TRBD1 (6 bases). The germline V gene encodes CDR1 SEHNR and CDR2 FQNEAQ (reference sequence). V shed 4 bases and J shed 5 bases, with 11 bases lying between them. The CDR3 is made up of 14 amino acids. CDR3 nucleotides: TGTGCCAGCAGCTCGACAGGAGAAAATGAAAAACTGTTTTTT. Encoded protein: CASSSTGENEKLFF.